This record concerns one TCR beta chain sequence. The junction shows a germline mismatch at one end, possibly a read error. Graves' hyperthyroidism is called stable when ophthalmopathy does not progress within 18 months. These patients, aged 18 to 65, had recently diagnosed hyperthyroidism lasting under 2 months. Any patient presenting with uncontrolled infection, other autoimmune disease, pregnancy or lactation was left out. In making diagnoses, clinical symptoms, serum thyroxine and TRAb, thyroid ultrasound and orbital computed tomography were all used. This sample was taken from a study of T cells in Graves' hyperthyroidism and ophthalmopathy. CDR3 length equals 13 residues. Germline V gene data show CDR1 as MDHEN and CDR2 as SYDVKM. TCR beta CDR3 sequences were amplified from RNA transcripts. HTBI primers were the set used in a first-round RT-PCR of the TCR CDR3. TCRdb re-analysed the multiplex PCR reads in MiXCR, keeping a single row per CDR3 protein. The data hold 350,000 to 400,000 distinct CDR3 sequences, with roughly 19% observed a single time.

This receptor was taken from a young woman with Graves' hyperthyroidism. This sequence joins TRBV28 and TRBJ1-2, with 9 positions matching TRBD1. Sequences were obtained from blood. CDR3 in DNA: TGTGCCAGCAGTATCGACAGGGGGAGCGGCTACAGGTTC. Translation gives CASSIDRGSGYRF.